Here is one T cell receptor beta chain with its context. Its antigen remains unidentified. Using immunoSEQ multiplex PCR, the repertoire was profiled, and TCRdb retains in-frame clones only, with some absent. The data hold roughly 150,000 clones, with around 88% observed a single time. This CDR3 has 14 residues. Germline V gene sequence: CDR1 SGHTA, CDR2 FQGNSA. The germline V and J ends were trimmed by 5 bases and 3 bases, with 13 bases remaining between them. This record comes from a study of T cell responses to AZD1222 COVID-19 vaccine. Findings of the study overall: Following two doses of AZD1222, Spike-specific TCR breadth and depth rose. Without day 14 samples, only post-peak T cell repertoires were studied. The span of vaccine-associated CD4 TCRs extended across spike, with dominance at 160-218 and 743-854.

The material was peripheral blood, obtained on day 0 of AZD1222 vaccination. The TCR comes from an adult in good health. This sequence joins TRBV7-2 and TRBJ1-1, with D perhaps TRBD1 (5 bases). This CDR3 reads CASSTRGTYTEAFF. The DNA of the CDR3 is TGTGCCAGCAGCACTCGGGGGACCTACACTGAAGCTTTCTTT.